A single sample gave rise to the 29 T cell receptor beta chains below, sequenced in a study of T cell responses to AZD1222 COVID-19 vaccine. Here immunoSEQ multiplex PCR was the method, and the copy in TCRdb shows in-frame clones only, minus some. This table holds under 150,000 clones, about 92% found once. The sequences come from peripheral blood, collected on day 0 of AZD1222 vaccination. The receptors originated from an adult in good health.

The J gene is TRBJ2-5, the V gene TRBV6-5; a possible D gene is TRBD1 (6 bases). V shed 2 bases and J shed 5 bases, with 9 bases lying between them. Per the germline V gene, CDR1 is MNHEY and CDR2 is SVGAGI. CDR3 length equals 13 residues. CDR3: CASSYTGLETQYF. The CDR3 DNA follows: TGTGCCAGCAGTTACACAGGGCTGGAGACCCAGTACTTC.

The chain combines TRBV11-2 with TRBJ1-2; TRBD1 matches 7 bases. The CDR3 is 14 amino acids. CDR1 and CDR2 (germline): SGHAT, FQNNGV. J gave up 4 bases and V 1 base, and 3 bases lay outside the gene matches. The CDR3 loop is CASSLVGTAYGYTF. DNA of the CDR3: TGTGCCAGCAGCTTAGTAGGGACAGCCTATGGCTACACCTTC.

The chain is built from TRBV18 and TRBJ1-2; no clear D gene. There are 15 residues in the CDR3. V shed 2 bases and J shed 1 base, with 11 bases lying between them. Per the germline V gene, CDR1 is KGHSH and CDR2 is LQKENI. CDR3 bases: TGTGCCAGCTCACCAGAACAGCTCCATAACTATGGCTACACCTTC. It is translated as CASSPEQLHNYGYTF.

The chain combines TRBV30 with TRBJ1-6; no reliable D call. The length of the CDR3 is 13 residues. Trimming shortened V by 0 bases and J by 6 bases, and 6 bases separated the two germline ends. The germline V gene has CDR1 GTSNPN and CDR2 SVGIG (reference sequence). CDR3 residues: CAWSVRSNSPLHF. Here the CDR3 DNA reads TGTGCCTGGAGTGTACGCAGTAATTCACCCCTCCACTTT.

CDR3 region: CAWSAGRAYEQYF. The CDR3 bases are TGTGCCTGGAGTGCCGGTAGAGCCTACGAGCAGTACTTC. This chain links TRBV30 with TRBJ2-7; no clear D. From germline, CDR1 is GTSNPN and CDR2 SVGIG (reference sequence). V shed 1 base and J shed 2 bases, with 9 bases lying between them. The CDR3 extends over 13 amino acids.

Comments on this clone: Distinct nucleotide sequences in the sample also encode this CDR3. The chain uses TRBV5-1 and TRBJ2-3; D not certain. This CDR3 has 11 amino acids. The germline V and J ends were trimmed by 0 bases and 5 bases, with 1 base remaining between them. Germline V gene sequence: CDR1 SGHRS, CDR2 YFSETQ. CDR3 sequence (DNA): TGCGCCAGCAGCTTGGAAGATACGCAGTATTTT. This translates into CASSLEDTQYF. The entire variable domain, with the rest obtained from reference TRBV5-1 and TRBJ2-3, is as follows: KAGVTQTPRYLIKTRGQQVTLSCSPISGHRSVSWYQQTPGQGLQFLFEYFSETQRNKGNFPGRFSGRQFSNSRSEMNVSTLELGDSALYLCASSLEDTQYFGPGTRLTVL.

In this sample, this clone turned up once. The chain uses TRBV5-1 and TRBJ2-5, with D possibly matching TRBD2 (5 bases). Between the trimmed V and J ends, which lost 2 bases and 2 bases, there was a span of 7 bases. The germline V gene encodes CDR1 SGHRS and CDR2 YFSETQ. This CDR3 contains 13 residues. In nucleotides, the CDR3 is TGCGCCAGCAGCTTCCGGGGACAAGAGACCCAGTACTTC. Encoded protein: CASSFRGQETQYF.

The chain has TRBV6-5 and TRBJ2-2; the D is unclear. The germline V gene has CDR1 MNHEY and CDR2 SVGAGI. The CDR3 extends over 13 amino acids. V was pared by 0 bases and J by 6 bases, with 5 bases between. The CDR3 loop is CASSYSRPGELFF. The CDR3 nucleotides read TGTGCCAGCAGTTACTCGAGACCCGGGGAGCTGTTTTTT.

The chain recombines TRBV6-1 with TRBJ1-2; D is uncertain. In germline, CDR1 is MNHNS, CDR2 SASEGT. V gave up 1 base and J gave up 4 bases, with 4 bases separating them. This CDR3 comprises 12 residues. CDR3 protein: CASSEGFYGYTF. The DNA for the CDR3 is TGTGCCAGCAGTGAAGGTTTCTATGGCTACACCTTC.

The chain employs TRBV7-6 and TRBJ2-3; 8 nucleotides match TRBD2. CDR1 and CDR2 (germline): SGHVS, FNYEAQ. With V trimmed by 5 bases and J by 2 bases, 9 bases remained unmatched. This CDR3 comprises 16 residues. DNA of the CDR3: TGTGCCAGCAGCCCCATAAGCGGGGGCCCCACAGATACGCAGTATTTT. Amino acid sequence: CASSPISGGPTDTQYF.

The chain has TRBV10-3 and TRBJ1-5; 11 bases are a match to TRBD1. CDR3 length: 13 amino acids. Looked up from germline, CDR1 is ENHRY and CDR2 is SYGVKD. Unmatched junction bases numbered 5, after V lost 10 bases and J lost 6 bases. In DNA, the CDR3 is TGTGCCACGACCGGGACAGGGGGTCAGCCCCAGCATTTT. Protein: CATTGTGGQPQHF.

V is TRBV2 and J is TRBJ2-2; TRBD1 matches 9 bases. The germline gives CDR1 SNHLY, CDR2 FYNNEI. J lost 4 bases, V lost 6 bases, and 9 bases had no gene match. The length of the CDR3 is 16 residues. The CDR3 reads CASSLRTGAGTGELFF. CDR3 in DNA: TGTGCCAGCAGCCTAAGGACAGGGGCAGGCACCGGGGAGCTGTTTTTT.

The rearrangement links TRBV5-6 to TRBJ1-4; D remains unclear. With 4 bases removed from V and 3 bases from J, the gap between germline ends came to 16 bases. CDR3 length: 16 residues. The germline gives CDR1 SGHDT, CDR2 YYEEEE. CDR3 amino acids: CASSAVGYPSNEKLFF. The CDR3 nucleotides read TGTGCCAGCAGCGCGGTTGGGTATCCGTCTAATGAAAAACTGTTTTTT.

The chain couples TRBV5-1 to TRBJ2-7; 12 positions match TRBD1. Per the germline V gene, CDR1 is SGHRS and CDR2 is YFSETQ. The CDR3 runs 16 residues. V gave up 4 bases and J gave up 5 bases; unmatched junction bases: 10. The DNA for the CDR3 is TGCGCCAGCAGCACCGCCGCCGGGACAGGGGGCCACGAGCAGTACTTC. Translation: CASSTAAGTGGHEQYF. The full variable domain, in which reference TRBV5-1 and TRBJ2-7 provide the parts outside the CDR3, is KAGVTQTPRYLIKTRGQQVTLSCSPISGHRSVSWYQQTPGQGLQFLFEYFSETQRNKGNFPGRFSGRQFSNSRSEMNVSTLELGDSALYLCASSTAAGTGGHEQYFGPGTRLTVT.

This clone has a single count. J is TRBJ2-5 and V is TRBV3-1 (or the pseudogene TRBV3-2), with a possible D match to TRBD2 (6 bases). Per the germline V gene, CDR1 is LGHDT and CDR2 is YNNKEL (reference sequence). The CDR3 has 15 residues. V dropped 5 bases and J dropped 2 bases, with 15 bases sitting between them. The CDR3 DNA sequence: TGTGCCAGCAGCTCCCACGGCGGGATTCAAGAGACCCAGTACTTC. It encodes CASSSHGGIQETQYF.

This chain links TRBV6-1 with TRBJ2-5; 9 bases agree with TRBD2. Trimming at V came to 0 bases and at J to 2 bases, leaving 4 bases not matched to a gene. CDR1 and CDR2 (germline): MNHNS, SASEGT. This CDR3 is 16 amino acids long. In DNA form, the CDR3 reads TGTGCCAGCAGTGAAGCGCGCCTAGCGGGGCAAGAGACCCAGTACTTC. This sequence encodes CASSEARLAGQETQYF.

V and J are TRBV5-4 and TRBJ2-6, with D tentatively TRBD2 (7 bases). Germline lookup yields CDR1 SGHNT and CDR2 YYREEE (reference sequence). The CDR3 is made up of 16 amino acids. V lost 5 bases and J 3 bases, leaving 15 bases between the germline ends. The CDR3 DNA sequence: TGTGCCAGCAGTTCCGACAGGACTAGTGGGGCCAACGTCCTGACTTTC. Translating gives CASSSDRTSGANVLTF.

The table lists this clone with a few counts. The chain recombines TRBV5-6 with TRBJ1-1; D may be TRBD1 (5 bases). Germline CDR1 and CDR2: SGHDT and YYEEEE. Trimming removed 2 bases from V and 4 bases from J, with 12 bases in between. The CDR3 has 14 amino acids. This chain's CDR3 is CASSFWGMRTEAFF. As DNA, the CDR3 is TGTGCCAGCAGCTTTTGGGGGATGCGCACTGAAGCTTTCTTT.

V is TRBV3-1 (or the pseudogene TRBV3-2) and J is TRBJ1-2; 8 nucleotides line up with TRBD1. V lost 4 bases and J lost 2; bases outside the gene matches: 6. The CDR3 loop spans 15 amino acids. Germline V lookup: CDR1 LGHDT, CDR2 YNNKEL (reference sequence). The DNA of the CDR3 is TGTGCCAGCAGCCGAGGACAGGGAAGAAACTATGGCTACACCTTC. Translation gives CASSRGQGRNYGYTF.

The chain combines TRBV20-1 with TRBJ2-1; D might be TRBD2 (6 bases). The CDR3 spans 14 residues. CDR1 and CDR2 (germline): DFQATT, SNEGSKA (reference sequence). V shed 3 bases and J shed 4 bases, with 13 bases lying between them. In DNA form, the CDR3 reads TGCAGTGCTAGTTGGGGGGAACCGTACAATGAGCAGTTCTTC. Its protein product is CSASWGEPYNEQFF.

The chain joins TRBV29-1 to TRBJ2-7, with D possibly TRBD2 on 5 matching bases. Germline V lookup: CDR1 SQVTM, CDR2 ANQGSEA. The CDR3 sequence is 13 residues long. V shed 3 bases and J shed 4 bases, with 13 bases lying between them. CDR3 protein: CSVEFLGDYEQYF. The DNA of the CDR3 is TGCAGCGTTGAGTTCTTGGGAGATTACGAGCAGTACTTC.

CDR3 in amino acids: CASSQAIDRDYGYTF. CDR3 coding DNA: TGTGCCAGCAGCCAAGCGATCGACAGGGACTATGGCTACACCTTC. J is TRBJ1-2 and V is TRBV3-1 (or the pseudogene TRBV3-2), with 7 positions matching TRBD1. The ends lost 1 base at V and 3 bases at J; junction bases unmatched: 5. CDR3 size: 15 residues. Germline-derived CDR1 and CDR2 are LGHDT and YNNKEL (reference sequence).

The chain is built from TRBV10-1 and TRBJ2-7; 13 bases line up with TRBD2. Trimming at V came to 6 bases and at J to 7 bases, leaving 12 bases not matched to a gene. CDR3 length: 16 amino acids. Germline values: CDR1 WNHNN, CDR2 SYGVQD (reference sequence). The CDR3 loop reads CASSKTLAGGPGEQYF. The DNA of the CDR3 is TGCGCCAGCAGCAAGACACTAGCGGGAGGGCCGGGGGAGCAGTACTTC.

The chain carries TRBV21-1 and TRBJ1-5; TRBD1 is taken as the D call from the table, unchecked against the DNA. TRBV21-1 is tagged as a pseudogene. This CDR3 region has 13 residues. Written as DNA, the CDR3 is TGTGCCAGCAGCAGAGGGGGAGATCAGCCCCAGCATTTT. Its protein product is CASSRGGDQPQHF.

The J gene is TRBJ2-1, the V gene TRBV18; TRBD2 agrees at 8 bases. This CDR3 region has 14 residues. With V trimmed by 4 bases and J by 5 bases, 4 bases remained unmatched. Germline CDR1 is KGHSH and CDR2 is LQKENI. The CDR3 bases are TGTGCCAGCTCACTCCCGGGACTAGACAATGAGCAGTTCTTC. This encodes CASSLPGLDNEQFF.

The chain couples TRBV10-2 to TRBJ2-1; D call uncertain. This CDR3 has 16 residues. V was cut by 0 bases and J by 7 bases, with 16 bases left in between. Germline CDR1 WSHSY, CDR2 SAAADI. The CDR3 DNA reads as TGCGCCAGCAGTGAGTCGAGTGACTTACCGAGGAATGAGCAGTTCTTC. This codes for CASSESSDLPRNEQFF.

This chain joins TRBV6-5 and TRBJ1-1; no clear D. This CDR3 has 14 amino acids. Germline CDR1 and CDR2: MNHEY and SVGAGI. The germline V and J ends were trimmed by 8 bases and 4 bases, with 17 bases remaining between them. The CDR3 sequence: CASQLTTRGTEAFF. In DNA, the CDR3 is TGTGCCAGCCAGCTTACTACCCGGGGCACTGAAGCTTTCTTT.

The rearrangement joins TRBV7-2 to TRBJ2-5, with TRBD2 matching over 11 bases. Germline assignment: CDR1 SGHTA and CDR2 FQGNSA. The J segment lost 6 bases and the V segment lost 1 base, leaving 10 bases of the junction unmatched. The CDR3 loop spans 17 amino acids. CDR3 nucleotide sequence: TGTGCCAGCAGCTTAGAGGTAGCGGGAGGGCCCAGGAAGACCCAGTACTTC. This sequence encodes CASSLEVAGGPRKTQYF.

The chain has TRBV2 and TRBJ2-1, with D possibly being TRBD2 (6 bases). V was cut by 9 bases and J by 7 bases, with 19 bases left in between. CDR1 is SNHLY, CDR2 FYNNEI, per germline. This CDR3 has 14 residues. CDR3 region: CASALYGAGNEQFF. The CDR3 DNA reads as TGTGCCAGTGCCCTATACGGGGCGGGGAATGAGCAGTTCTTC.